These 30 T cell receptor beta chains came from one sample sequenced in a study of blood T cell repertoires in COVID-19. Only in-frame clones appear in the TCRdb table, and some are missing; sequencing was by immunoSEQ multiplex PCR. The sample has 28,000 or so clones; 75% to 90% are singletons. The sequenced sample was peripheral blood. All receptors come from a human donor in a cohort sampled during active COVID-19.

The rearrangement links TRBV29-1 to TRBJ2-7, with 7 positions matching TRBD2. The CDR3 spans 11 residues. V gave up 0 bases and J gave up 11 bases; unmatched junction bases: 4. In germline, CDR1 is SQVTM, CDR2 ANQGSEA. Here the CDR3 DNA reads TGCAGCGTTGAAGATCTGGCGGGGGAGTACTTC. Translating gives CSVEDLAGEYF.

The chain has TRBV29-1 and TRBJ2-7; 10 bases fit TRBD1. Germline-derived CDR1 and CDR2 are SQVTM and ANQGSEA. The CDR3 sequence is 14 residues long. V gave up 7 bases and J gave up 2 bases; unmatched junction bases: 8. DNA for the CDR3: TGCAGCGCGGGGGAAGGGACAGGGGCCTACGAGCAGTACTTC. Its protein is CSAGEGTGAYEQYF.

The J gene is TRBJ2-1, the V gene TRBV25-1; TRBD2 might be the D (5 bases). Trimming shortened V by 0 bases and J by 9 bases, and 15 bases separated the two germline ends. This CDR3 contains 15 residues. CDR1 MGHDK and CDR2 SYGVNS come from the germline V gene. CDR3 bases: TGTGCCAGCAGTGAATACCCGGACGGGGTATCTGAGCAGTTCTTC. This codes for CASSEYPDGVSEQFF.

The chain employs TRBV6-1 and TRBJ2-7, with D perhaps matching TRBD1 (5 bases). The CDR3 is 15 residues long. Germline V gene lookup returns CDR1 MNHNS and CDR2 SASEGT. V lost 1 base and J lost 3, with 13 bases in between. This CDR3 reads CASSEGNPRVYEQYF. CDR3 nucleotide sequence: TGTGCCAGCAGTGAAGGAAACCCCAGGGTCTACGAGCAGTACTTC.

CDR3 sequence reads: CASSLDFGTDTQYF. Here the CDR3 DNA reads TGTGCCAGCAGCTTAGACTTCGGCACAGATACGCAGTATTTT. V is TRBV7-2 and J is TRBJ2-3; D unclear. The CDR3 sequence is 14 residues long. CDR1 and CDR2 (germline): SGHTA, FQGNSA. The V and J ends lost 1 base and 1 base respectively, with 6 bases between them.

J is TRBJ1-6 and V is TRBV2; TRBD1 agrees at 7 bases. The CDR3 consists of 14 residues. Germline V gene data show CDR1 as SNHLY and CDR2 as FYNNEI. V gave up 6 bases and J gave up 6 bases; unmatched junction bases: 5. CDR3 coding DNA: TGTGCCAGCAGCCTGACAGGGCTTAATTCACCCCTCCACTTT. This sequence encodes CASSLTGLNSPLHF.

The rearrangement uses TRBV29-1 and TRBJ1-1; D unresolved. The CDR3 consists of 13 residues. The germline CDR1 and CDR2 sequences are SQVTM and ANQGSEA. The ends were cut back, 5 bases at V and 1 base at J, with 11 bases in the middle. CDR3 sequence reads: CSVIRGGNTEAFF. The CDR3 DNA sequence: TGCAGCGTTATTCGGGGAGGGAACACTGAAGCTTTCTTT.

The V gene is TRBV28, the J gene TRBJ2-4, with 10 bases aligning to TRBD2. V was clipped by 9 bases and J by 3 bases; unmatched bases: 8. Germline V CDR1 and CDR2: MDHEN, SYDVKM. There are 15 residues in the CDR3. DNA of the CDR3: TGTGCCAGTAGAGGACTAGCGGTCGACAAAAACATTCAGTACTTC. Translated: CASRGLAVDKNIQYF.

The rearrangement joins TRBV5-6 to TRBJ2-7, with 7 nucleotides matching TRBD2. This CDR3 contains 14 residues. The ends lost 4 bases at V and 4 bases at J; junction bases unmatched: 8. Germline V lookup: CDR1 SGHDT, CDR2 YYEEEE. CDR3 sequence: CASSPWGGRYEQYF. The CDR3 nucleotides read TGTGCCAGCAGCCCCTGGGGGGGAAGGTACGAGCAGTACTTC.

The gene calls are TRBV7-2 and TRBJ2-3; D is unresolved. The V end was cut by 2 bases, the J end by 2 bases, with 11 bases between. CDR1 is SGHTA, CDR2 FQGNSA, per germline. This CDR3 is 15 amino acids long. CDR3 amino acids: CASSLKAGDTDTQYF. The CDR3 DNA is TGTGCCAGCAGCTTAAAGGCCGGAGACACAGATACGCAGTATTTT.

This clone was observed once. The rearrangement joins TRBV9 to TRBJ1-1, with 7 bases matching TRBD1. V was pared by 3 bases and J by 0 bases, with 11 bases of the junction left unmatched. CDR3 size: 17 residues. Per the germline V gene, CDR1 is SGDLS and CDR2 is YYNGEE. The CDR3: CASSARTGLTMNTEAFF. For the CDR3, the DNA is TGTGCCAGCAGCGCTCGGACAGGTCTAACCATGAACACTGAAGCTTTCTTT.

The chain couples TRBV28 to TRBJ2-7; D unresolved. The CDR3 totals 13 residues. The germline CDR1 and CDR2 sequences are MDHEN and SYDVKM. The V end lost 5 bases, the J end lost 3 bases, and 11 bases lay between the germline ends. CDR3 DNA sequence: TGTGCCAGCAGTCCTAACCCTCTCTACGAGCAGTACTTC. Translated: CASSPNPLYEQYF. The full variable domain, completed using reference TRBV28 and TRBJ2-7, is DVKVTQSSRYLVKRTGEKVFLECVQDMDHENMFWYRQDPGLGLRLIYFSYDVKMKEKGDIPEGYSVSREKKERFSLILESASTNQTSMYLCASSPNPLYEQYFGPGTRLTVT.

In nucleotides, the CDR3 is TGTGCCAGCACCGGGACTAGCGGGAGTAATGAGCAGTTCTTC. Translation gives CASTGTSGSNEQFF. The genes are TRBV6-6 and TRBJ2-1; 14 nucleotides align to TRBD2. Germline V gene data show CDR1 as MNHNY and CDR2 as SVGAGI (reference sequence). Germline trimming cut 7 bases from V and 7 bases from J; bases unmatched to any gene: 3. The CDR3 loop spans 14 amino acids.

V usage is TRBV5-1 and J usage is TRBJ1-4; D is ambiguous. In germline, CDR1 is SGHRS, CDR2 YFSETQ. The CDR3 is 14 residues long. V shed 0 bases and J shed 5 bases, with 8 bases lying between them. The CDR3 protein is CASSLGRINEKLFF. The CDR3 DNA sequence: TGCGCCAGCAGCTTGGGGCGGATAAATGAAAAACTGTTTTTT.

This clone was seen a single time. This chain joins TRBV11-2 and TRBJ1-6, with 10 nucleotides matching TRBD1. The length of the CDR3 is 15 residues. Germline trimming cut 10 bases from V and 7 bases from J; bases unmatched to any gene: 10. CDR1 and CDR2 (germline): SGHAT, FQNNGV. The CDR3 loop is CANRKPGQGNSPLHF. CDR3 DNA sequence: TGTGCCAACAGGAAACCGGGACAGGGGAATTCACCCCTCCACTTT. Looking up the rest from reference TRBV11-2 and TRBJ1-6 gives the full variable domain: EAGVAQSPRYKIIEKRQSVAFWCNPISGHATLYWYQQILGQGPKLLIQFQNNGVVDDSQLPKDRFSAERLKGVDSTLKIQPAKLEDSAVYLCANRKPGQGNSPLHFGNGTRLTVT.

The chain carries TRBV18 and TRBJ2-7, with D unresolved. This CDR3 region has 13 residues. V was shortened by 4 bases and J by 3 bases, with 10 bases between the two germline ends. Germline assignment: CDR1 KGHSH and CDR2 LQKENI. The CDR3 is CASSRGSGYEQYF. The CDR3 DNA reads as TGTGCCAGCTCACGAGGATCTGGCTACGAGCAGTACTTC.

The rearrangement links TRBV5-1 to TRBJ1-1, with D possibly being TRBD1 (5 bases). The CDR3 has 14 residues. Germline values: CDR1 SGHRS, CDR2 YFSETQ. V was trimmed by 4 bases and J by 6 bases, leaving 16 bases between them. CDR3 DNA: TGCGCCAGCAGCCGAACCGGGACTCAGGCTGAAGCTTTCTTT. It encodes CASSRTGTQAEAFF.

The chain is built from TRBV5-1 and TRBJ1-1, with TRBD1 matching over 7 bases. Unmatched junction bases numbered 4, after V lost 1 base and J lost 1 base. CDR1 SGHRS and CDR2 YFSETQ come from the germline V gene. This CDR3 spans 15 amino acids. CDR3 sequence: CASSLSPGGNTEAFF. CDR3 sequence (DNA): TGCGCCAGCAGCTTGAGTCCAGGGGGGAACACTGAAGCTTTCTTT.

The gene calls are TRBV27 and TRBJ2-4, with 14 bases matching TRBD2. Looked up from germline, CDR1 is MNHEY and CDR2 is SMNVEV (reference sequence). The CDR3 contains 18 residues. V shed 6 bases, J shed 2 bases, and the junction held 9 bases outside the gene matches. The CDR3 DNA follows: TGTGCCAGCAGCCCCGCCGGACTAGCGGGAGGAACCAAAAACATTCAGTACTTC. Its protein product is CASSPAGLAGGTKNIQYF.

The sample holds a few counts of this clone. The chain has TRBV18 and TRBJ1-5; the D gene is possibly TRBD1 (6 bases). This CDR3 spans 15 amino acids. Per the germline V gene, CDR1 is KGHSH and CDR2 is LQKENI. Trimming removed 5 bases from V and 7 bases from J, with 18 bases in between. CDR3: CASSTMPGQGQPQHF. The CDR3 bases are TGTGCCAGCTCAACTATGCCGGGCCAGGGGCAGCCCCAGCATTTT.

This clone is a singleton in its sample. This chain joins TRBV6-5 and TRBJ2-5, with TRBD2 identical over 10 bases. Losses at the gene ends were 6 bases for V and 5 bases for J; bases not matched to a gene: 6. Germline V CDR1 and CDR2: MNHEY, SVGAGI. CDR3 length equals 14 residues. The CDR3 loop reads CASSSLAGDETQYF. CDR3 DNA sequence: TGTGCCAGCAGCTCCCTAGCGGGGGATGAGACCCAGTACTTC.

This rearrangement joins TRBV2 to TRBJ2-4, with D possibly being TRBD2 (6 bases). Trimming stripped 3 bases from V and 13 bases from J, with 13 bases between. The CDR3 is 12 amino acids. Germline loops: CDR1 SNHLY, CDR2 FYNNEI. CDR3 in DNA: TGTGCCAGCAGTGAGCGAAGGAGGGCACAGTACTTC. Its translation is CASSERRRAQYF.

This clone was found once. CDR3 sequence reads: CASSLTGDTEAFF. The CDR3 DNA follows: TGTGCCAGCAGCCTGACAGGGGACACTGAAGCTTTCTTT. The chain couples TRBV12-3 or TRBV12-4 to TRBJ1-1; 8 nucleotides align to TRBD1. V gave up 6 bases and J gave up 3 bases; unmatched junction bases: 3. This CDR3 spans 13 amino acids.

This rearrangement joins TRBV6-1 to TRBJ1-5, with D possibly matching TRBD1 (6 bases). The germline CDR1 and CDR2 sequences are MNHNS and SASEGT. The CDR3 length is 16 residues. Trimming cost V 3 bases and J 2 bases, with 14 bases left between them. CDR3 in DNA: TGTGCCAGCAGTGATGGGGGCCGGGGGGGCAATCAGCCCCAGCATTTT. Translating gives CASSDGGRGGNQPQHF.

The chain recombines TRBV3-1 (or the pseudogene TRBV3-2) with TRBJ2-1; a possible D gene is TRBD1 (6 bases). Trimming removed 1 base from V and 1 base from J, with 8 bases in between. The CDR3 has 15 amino acids. Per the germline V gene, CDR1 is LGHDT and CDR2 is YNNKEL (reference sequence). CDR3 loop: CASSQVGASYNEQFF. The CDR3 DNA reads TGTGCCAGCAGCCAAGTGGGGGCGTCCTACAATGAGCAGTTCTTC.

This chain connects TRBV6-6 to TRBJ2-1; 7 bases are a match to TRBD2. From germline, CDR1 is MNHNY and CDR2 SVGAGI (reference sequence). CDR3 size: 15 residues. The junction had 5 bases not matched to a gene; V was cut back by 5 bases and J by 1 base. Here the CDR3 reads CASSPGGSSYNEQFF. As DNA, the CDR3 is TGTGCCAGCAGTCCCGGGGGGAGTTCCTACAATGAGCAGTTCTTC.

The J gene is TRBJ2-1, the V gene TRBV19; 9 positions agree with TRBD2. The CDR3 runs to 16 residues. Germline CDR1 reads LNHDA; CDR2 reads SQIVND (reference sequence). After removal of 2 bases from V and 4 bases from J, the junction contained 6 bases not matched to a gene. In nucleotides, the CDR3 is TGTGCCAGTAGTATAACGCTGGCGGGGGGGTACAATGAGCAGTTCTTC. Its translation: CASSITLAGGYNEQFF.

This clone has only one observation. The chain carries TRBV13 and TRBJ2-3; no clear D. With 5 bases removed from V and 5 bases from J, the gap between germline ends came to 17 bases. The germline CDR1 and CDR2 sequences are PRHDT and FYEKMQ (reference sequence). The CDR3 extends over 15 amino acids. This CDR3 is CASSAPGTPGDTQYF. In nucleotides, the CDR3 is TGTGCCAGCAGCGCGCCTGGTACCCCGGGAGATACGCAGTATTTT.

V gene TRBV2 combines with J gene TRBJ2-7; perhaps TRBD1 as D (6 bases). Between the trimmed V and J ends, which lost 5 bases and 4 bases, there was a span of 18 bases. Per germline, CDR1 SNHLY and CDR2 FYNNEI. This CDR3 contains 15 residues. The CDR3 sequence is CASSPRTAPPYEQYF. The CDR3 bases are TGTGCCAGCAGTCCCAGGACAGCCCCCCCTTACGAGCAGTACTTC.

The chain is built from TRBV25-1 and TRBJ2-7, with 8 bases identical to TRBD2. V shed 4 bases, J shed 0 bases, and the junction held 5 bases outside the gene matches. This CDR3 is built from 15 residues. CDR1 is MGHDK and CDR2 is SYGVNS in the germline V gene. As DNA, the CDR3 is TGTGCCAGCAGTGGATCTAGCGGGTCCTCCTACGAGCAGTACTTC. This encodes CASSGSSGSSYEQYF.